Below, one TCR beta chain is given with its context. The data are from a study of blood T cell repertoires in COVID-19. The method was immunoSEQ multiplex PCR; TCRdb's version includes in-frame clones alone and lacks a portion of them. The sample lists some 240,000 clones, about 80% occurring once. The CDR3 is 15 residues long. Per the germline V gene, CDR1 is SGHRS and CDR2 is YFSETQ. Unmatched junction bases numbered 8, after V lost 0 bases and J lost 7 bases. The V gene is TRBV5-1, the J gene TRBJ2-5, with TRBD1 identical over 8 bases. Sequencing was carried out using peripheral blood. This receptor was identified in a woman of 80 years or more with acute or convalescent COVID-19. The CDR3 bases are TGCGCCAGCAGCTTGGTGGCAGGGGGCGATCCGACCCAGTACTTC. It encodes CASSLVAGGDPTQYF.